The text below deals with one T cell receptor (beta chain). Its antigen is unknown. The record originates from a study of cytomegalovirus exposure and HLA in healthy donors. Among the 120 subjects of the validation cohort, separate from the approximately 700-subject first cohort, were the donors. Measured with immunoSEQ multiplex PCR; TCRdb has only the in-frame clones, and not every one. The profile covers about 160,000 clones, with about nine tenths appearing a single time and 10% taken by the ten largest. General observations from the study: Subsequent analysis showed first-cohort TCR clusters tending to co-occur in more than 90 validation repertoires. In vitro assays verified that a few CMV-associated chains recognized CMV antigens specifically. Using the classifier, cytomegalovirus status was reportedly diagnosed with high specificity and sensitivity.

The germline V gene has CDR1 SNHLY and CDR2 FYNNEI. Trimming left V 8 bases short and J 4 bases short, with 15 bases between. The CDR3 totals 14 residues. The specimen sequenced was PBMCs. The rearrangement links TRBV2 to TRBJ1-3; perhaps TRBD1 as D (5 bases). The TCR originated in a woman under 30 in good health and CMV-seropositive. For the CDR3, the DNA is TGTGCCAGCGGCCGGGACTCCAGAGGAAACACCATATATTTT. Protein: CASGRDSRGNTIYF.